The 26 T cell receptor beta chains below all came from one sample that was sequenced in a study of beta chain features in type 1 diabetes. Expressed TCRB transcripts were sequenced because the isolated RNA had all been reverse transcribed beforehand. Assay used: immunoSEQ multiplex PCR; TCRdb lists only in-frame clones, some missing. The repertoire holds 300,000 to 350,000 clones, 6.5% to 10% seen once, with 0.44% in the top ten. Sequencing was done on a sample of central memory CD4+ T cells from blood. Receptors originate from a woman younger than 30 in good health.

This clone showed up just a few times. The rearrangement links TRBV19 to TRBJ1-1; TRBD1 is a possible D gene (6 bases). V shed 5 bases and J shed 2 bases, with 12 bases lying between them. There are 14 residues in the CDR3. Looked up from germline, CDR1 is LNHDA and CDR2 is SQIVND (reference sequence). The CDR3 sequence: CASSLQGYNTEAFF. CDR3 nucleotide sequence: TGTGCCAGTAGTTTACAGGGTTACAACACTGAAGCTTTCTTT.

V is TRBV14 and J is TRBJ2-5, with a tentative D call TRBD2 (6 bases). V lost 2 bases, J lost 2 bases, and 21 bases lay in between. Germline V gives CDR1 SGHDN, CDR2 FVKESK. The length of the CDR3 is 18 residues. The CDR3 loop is CASSQNYLGSGKQETQYF. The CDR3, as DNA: TGTGCCAGCAGCCAAAACTACCTGGGTAGCGGTAAACAAGAGACCCAGTACTTC.

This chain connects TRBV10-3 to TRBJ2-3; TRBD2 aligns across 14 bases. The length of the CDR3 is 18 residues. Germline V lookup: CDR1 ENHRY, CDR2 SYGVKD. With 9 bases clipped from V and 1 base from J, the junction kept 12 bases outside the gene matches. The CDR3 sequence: CAISSRLAGGPGTDTQYF. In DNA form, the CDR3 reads TGTGCCATAAGCTCCAGACTAGCGGGAGGGCCGGGCACAGATACGCAGTATTTT.

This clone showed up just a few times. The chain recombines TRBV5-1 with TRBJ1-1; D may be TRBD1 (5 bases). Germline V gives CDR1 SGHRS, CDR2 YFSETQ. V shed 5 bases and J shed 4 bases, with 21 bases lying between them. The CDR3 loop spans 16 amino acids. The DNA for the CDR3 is TGCGCCAGCAGGTATCGTTGGGCCCCCGGGGCCACTGAAGCTTTCTTT. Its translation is CASRYRWAPGATEAFF.

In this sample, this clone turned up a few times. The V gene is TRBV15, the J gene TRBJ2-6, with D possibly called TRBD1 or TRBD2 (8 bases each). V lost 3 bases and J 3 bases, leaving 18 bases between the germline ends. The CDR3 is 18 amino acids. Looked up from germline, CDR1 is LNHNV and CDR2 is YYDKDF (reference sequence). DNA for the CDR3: TGTGCCACCAGCAGCGGGAGGGGCAGGGGGCTTGGGGCCAACGTCCTGACTTTC. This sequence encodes CATSSGRGRGLGANVLTF.

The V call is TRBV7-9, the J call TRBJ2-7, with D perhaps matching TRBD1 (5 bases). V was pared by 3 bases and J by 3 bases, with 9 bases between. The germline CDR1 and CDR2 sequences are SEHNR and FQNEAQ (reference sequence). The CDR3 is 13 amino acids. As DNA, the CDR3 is TGTGCCAGCAGCTTGTCCAGGGACTACGAGCAGTACTTC. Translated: CASSLSRDYEQYF.

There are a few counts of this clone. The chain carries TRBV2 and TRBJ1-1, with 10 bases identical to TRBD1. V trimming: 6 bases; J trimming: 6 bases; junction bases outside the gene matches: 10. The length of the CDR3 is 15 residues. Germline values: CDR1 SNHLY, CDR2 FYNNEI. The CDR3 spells CASRPGTGAIPEAFF. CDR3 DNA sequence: TGTGCCAGCAGGCCCGGGACAGGGGCGATTCCTGAAGCTTTCTTT.

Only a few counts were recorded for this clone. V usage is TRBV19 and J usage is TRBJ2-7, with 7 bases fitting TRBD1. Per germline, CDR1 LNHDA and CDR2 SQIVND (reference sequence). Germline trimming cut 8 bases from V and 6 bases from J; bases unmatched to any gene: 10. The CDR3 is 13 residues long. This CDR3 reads CASSDRLMREQYF. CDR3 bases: TGTGCCAGTTCGGACAGGCTCATGCGCGAGCAGTACTTC.

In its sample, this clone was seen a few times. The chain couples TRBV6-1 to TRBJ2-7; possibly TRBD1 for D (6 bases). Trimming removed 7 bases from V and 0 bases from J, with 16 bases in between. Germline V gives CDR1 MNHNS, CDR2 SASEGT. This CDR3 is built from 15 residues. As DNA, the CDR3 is TGTGCCAGCACTCCCGACAGGCGAAGCTCCTACGAGCAGTACTTC. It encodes CASTPDRRSSYEQYF.

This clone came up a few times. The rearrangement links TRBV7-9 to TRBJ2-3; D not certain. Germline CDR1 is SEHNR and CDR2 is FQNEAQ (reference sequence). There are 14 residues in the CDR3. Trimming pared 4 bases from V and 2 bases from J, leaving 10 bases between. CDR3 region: CASSSEWNTDTQYF. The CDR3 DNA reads TGTGCCAGCAGCTCGGAGTGGAACACAGATACGCAGTATTTT.

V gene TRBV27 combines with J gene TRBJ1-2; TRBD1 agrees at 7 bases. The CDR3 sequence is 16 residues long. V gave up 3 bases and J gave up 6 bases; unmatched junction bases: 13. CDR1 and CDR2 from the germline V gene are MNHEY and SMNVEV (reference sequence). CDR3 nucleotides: TGTGCCAGCAGTTTTGTCCCTCGACAGGGTTCCCATGGCTACACCTTC. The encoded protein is CASSFVPRQGSHGYTF.

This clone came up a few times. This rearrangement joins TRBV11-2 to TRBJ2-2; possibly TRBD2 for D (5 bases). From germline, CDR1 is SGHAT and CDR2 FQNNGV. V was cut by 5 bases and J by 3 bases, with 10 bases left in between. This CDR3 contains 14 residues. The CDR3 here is CASSLGLDTGELFF. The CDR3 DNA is TGTGCCAGCAGCCTAGGACTGGACACCGGGGAGCTGTTTTTT. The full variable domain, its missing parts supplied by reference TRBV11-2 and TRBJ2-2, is EAGVAQSPRYKIIEKRQSVAFWCNPISGHATLYWYQQILGQGPKLLIQFQNNGVVDDSQLPKDRFSAERLKGVDSTLKIQPAKLEDSAVYLCASSLGLDTGELFFGEGSRLTVL.

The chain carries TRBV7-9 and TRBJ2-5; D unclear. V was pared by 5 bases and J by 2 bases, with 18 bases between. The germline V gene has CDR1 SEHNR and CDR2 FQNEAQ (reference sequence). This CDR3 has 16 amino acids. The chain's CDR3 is CASSVGSSTSQETQYF. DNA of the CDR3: TGTGCCAGCAGCGTAGGATCATCGACCAGTCAAGAGACCCAGTACTTC.

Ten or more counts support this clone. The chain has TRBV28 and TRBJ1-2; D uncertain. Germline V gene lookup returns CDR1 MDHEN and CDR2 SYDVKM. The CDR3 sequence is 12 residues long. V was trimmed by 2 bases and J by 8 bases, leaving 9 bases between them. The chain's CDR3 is CASSLRDGGYTF. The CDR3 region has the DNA TGTGCCAGCAGTTTACGGGATGGGGGCTACACCTTC.

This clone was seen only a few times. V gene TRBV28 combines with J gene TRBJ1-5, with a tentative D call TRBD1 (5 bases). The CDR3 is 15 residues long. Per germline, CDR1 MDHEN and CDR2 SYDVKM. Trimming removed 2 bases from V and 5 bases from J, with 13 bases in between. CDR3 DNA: TGTGCCAGCAGTTTACCCCAGGGAGAATATCAGCCCCAGCATTTT. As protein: CASSLPQGEYQPQHF.

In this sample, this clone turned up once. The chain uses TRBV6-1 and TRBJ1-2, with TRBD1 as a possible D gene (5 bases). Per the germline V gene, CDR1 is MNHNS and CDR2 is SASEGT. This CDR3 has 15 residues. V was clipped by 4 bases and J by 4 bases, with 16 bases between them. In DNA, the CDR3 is TGTGCCAGCAGTGTAGCGAGGGGCGTTGGCTATGGCTACACCTTC. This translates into CASSVARGVGYGYTF.

CDR3 in DNA: TGTGCCAGCAGTTTTAGCCGCAGGGGTCGTGAGACCCAGTACTTC. Translated, it gives CASSFSRRGRETQYF. The chain carries TRBV6-6 and TRBJ2-5; D might be TRBD1 (6 bases). The CDR3 runs to 15 residues. Germline V gene lookup returns CDR1 MNHNY and CDR2 SVGAGI (reference sequence). V gave up 4 bases and J gave up 5 bases, with 17 bases separating them.

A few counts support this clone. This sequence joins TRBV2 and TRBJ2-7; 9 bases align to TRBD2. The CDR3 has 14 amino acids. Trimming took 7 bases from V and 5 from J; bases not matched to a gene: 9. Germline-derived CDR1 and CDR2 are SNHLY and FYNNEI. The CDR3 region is CASTHRGGANEQYF. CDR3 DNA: TGTGCCAGCACCCACCGCGGGGGGGCGAACGAGCAGTACTTC.

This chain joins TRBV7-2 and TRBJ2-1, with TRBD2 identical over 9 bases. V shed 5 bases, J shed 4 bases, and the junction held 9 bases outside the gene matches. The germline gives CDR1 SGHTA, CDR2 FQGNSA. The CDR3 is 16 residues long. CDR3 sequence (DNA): TGTGCCAGCAGCCCCCAGAGACTAGCGGCTTACAATGAGCAGTTCTTC. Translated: CASSPQRLAAYNEQFF.

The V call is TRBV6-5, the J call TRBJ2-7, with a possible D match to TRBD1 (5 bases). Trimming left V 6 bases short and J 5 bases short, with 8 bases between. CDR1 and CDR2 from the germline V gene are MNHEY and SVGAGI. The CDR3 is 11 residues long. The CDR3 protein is CASSRADEQYF. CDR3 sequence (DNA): TGTGCCAGCAGCAGGGCCGACGAGCAGTACTTC.

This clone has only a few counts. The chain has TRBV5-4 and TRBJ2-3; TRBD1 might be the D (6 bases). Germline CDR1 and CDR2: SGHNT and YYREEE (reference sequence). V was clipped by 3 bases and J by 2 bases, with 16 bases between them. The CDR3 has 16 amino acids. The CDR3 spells CASSSGHLTNTDTQYF. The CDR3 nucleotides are TGTGCCAGCAGCTCGGGACATCTGACGAACACAGATACGCAGTATTTT.

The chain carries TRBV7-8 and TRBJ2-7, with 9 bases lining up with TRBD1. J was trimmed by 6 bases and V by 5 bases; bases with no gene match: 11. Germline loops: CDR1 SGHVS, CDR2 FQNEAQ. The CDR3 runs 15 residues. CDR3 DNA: TGTGCCAGCAGCCTACAGACAGGGGGACATGGCGAGCAGTACTTC. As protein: CASSLQTGGHGEQYF.

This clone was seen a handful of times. The CDR3 nucleotides read TGTGCCAGCAGCCACCCTAATCAGCCCCAGCATTTT. Amino acids: CASSHPNQPQHF. V and J are TRBV4-2 and TRBJ1-5; no firm D call. The CDR3 is 12 amino acids. V lost 3 bases and J 4 bases, leaving 4 bases between the germline ends. Looked up from germline, CDR1 is LGHNA and CDR2 is YNFKEQ.

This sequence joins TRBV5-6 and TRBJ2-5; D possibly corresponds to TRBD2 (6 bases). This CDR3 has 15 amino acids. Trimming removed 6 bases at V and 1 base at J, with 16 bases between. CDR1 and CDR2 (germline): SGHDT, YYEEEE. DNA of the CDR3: TGTGCCAGCACGAGCGGGCCCTCCCTCCAAGAGACCCAGTACTTC. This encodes CASTSGPSLQETQYF. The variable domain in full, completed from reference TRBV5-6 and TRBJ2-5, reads DAGVTQSPTHLIKTRGQQVTLRCSPKSGHDTVSWYQQALGQGPQFIFQYYEEEERQRGNFPDRFSGHQFPNYSSELNVNALLLGDSALYLCASTSGPSLQETQYFGPGTRLLVL.

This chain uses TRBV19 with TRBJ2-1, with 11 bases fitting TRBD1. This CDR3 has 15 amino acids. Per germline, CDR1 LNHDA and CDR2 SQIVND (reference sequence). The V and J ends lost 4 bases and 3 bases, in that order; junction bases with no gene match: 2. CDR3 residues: CASSTGTGGYNEQFF. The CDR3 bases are TGTGCCAGTAGTACCGGGACAGGGGGCTACAATGAGCAGTTCTTC.

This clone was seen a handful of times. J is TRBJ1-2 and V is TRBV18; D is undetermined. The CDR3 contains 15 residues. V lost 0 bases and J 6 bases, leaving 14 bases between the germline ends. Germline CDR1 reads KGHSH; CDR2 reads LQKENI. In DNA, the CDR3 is TGTGCCAGCTCACCACCGAGCGCCCCCAGGCATGGCTACACCTTC. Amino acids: CASSPPSAPRHGYTF.